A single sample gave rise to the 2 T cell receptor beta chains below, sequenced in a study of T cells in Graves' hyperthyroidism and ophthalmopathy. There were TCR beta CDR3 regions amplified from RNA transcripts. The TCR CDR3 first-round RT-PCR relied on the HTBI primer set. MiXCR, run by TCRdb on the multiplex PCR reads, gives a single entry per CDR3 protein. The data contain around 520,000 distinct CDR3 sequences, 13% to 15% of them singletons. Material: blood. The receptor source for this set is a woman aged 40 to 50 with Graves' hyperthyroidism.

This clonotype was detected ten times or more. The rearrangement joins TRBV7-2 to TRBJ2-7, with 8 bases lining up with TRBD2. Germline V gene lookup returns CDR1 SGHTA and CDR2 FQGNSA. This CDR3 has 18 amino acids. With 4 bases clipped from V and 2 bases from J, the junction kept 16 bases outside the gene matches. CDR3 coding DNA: TGTGCCAGCAGCTCCAGGTCTAGCGGGCGCCAGGGCCCCTACGAGCAGTACTTC. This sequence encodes CASSSRSSGRQGPYEQYF.

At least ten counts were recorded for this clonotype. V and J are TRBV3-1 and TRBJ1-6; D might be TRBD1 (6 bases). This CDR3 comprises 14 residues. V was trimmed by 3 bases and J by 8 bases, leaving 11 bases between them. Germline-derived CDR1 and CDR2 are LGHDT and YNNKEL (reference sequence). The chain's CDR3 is CASSQGRGDSPLHF. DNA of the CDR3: TGTGCCAGCAGCCAGGGCAGGGGCGATTCACCCCTCCACTTT.